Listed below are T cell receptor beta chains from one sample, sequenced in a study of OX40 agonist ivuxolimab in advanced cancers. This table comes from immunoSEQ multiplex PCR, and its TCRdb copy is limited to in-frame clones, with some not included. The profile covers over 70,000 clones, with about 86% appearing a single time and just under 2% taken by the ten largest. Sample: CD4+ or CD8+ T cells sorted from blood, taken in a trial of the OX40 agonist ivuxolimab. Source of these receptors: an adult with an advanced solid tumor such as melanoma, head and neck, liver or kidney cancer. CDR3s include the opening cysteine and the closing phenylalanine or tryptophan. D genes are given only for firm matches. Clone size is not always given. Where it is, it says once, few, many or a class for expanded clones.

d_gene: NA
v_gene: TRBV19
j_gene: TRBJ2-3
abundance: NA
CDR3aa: CASSWGGAPSTDTQYF
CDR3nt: TGTGCCAGTAGTTGGGGCGGGGCCCCTAGCACAGATACGCAGTATTTT

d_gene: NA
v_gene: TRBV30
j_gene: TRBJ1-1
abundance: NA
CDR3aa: CAWSVEANTEAFF
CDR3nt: TGTGCCTGGAGTGTAGAAGCGAACACTGAAGCTTTCTTT

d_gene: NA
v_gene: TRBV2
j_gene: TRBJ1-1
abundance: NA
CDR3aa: CASSRDGYTEAFF
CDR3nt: TGTGCCAGCAGTAGGGACGGCTACACTGAAGCTTTCTTT

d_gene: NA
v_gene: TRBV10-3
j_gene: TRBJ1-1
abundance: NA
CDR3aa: CAIRPRGDTEAFF
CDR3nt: TGTGCCATCAGACCCAGGGGAGACACTGAAGCTTTCTTT

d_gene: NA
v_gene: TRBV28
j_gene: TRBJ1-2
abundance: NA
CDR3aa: CASSLGSGYINYGYTF
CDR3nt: TGTGCCAGCAGCCTCGGGTCAGGGTACATTAACTATGGCTACACCTTC

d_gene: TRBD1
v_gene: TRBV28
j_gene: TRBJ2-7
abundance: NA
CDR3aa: CASKPGTGGSYEQYF
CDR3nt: TGTGCCAGCAAACCCGGGACAGGGGGCTCCTACGAGCAGTACTTC

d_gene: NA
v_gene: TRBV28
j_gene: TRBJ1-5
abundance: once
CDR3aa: CAIETGERGNQPQHF
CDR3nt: TGTGCCATAGAGACGGGGGAGAGGGGCAATCAGCCCCAGCATTTT

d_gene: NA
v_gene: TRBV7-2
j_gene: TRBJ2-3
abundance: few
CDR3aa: CASSSRGHTADTQYF
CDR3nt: TGTGCCAGCAGCTCCCGGGGTCACACTGCAGATACGCAGTATTTT

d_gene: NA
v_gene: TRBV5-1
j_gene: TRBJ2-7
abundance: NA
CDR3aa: CASSPRMGGHEQYF
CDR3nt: TGCGCCAGCAGCCCGAGGATGGGGGGGCACGAGCAGTACTTC

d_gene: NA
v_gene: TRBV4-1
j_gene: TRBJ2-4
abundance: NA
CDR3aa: CASSQLGLAKNIQYF
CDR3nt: TGCGCCAGCAGCCAATTGGGACTAGCCAAAAACATTCAGTACTTC

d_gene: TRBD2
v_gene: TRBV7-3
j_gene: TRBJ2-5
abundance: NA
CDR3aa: CASSRTGGQETQYF
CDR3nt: TGTGCCAGCAGCCGTACCGGGGGGCAAGAGACCCAGTACTTC

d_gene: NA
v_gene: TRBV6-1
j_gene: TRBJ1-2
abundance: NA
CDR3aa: CASRQIYGYTF
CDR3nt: TGTGCCAGCAGGCAGATTTATGGCTACACCTTC

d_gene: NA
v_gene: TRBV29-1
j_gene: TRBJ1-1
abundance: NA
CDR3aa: CSAPSPGNTEAFF
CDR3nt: TGCAGCGCTCCGTCCCCGGGAAACACTGAAGCTTTCTTT

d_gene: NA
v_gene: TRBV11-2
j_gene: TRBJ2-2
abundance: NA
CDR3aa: CASSTRGDSTGELFF
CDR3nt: TGTGCCAGCAGCACCCGGGGGGACAGCACCGGGGAGCTGTTTTTT

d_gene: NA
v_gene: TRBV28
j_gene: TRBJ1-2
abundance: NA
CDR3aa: CASSLSGVSDNYGYTF
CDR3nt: TGTGCCAGCAGTTTGAGCGGGGTCTCCGATAACTATGGCTACACCTTC

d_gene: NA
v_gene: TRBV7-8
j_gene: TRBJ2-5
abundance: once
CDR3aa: CASSFRPLTVQETQYF
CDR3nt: TGTGCCAGCAGCTTCCGACCCCTCACTGTACAAGAGACCCAGTACTTC

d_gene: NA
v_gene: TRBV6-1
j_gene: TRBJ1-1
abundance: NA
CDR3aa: CASGVMLDTEAFF
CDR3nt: TGTGCCAGCGGGGTGATGCTAGACACTGAAGCTTTCTTT

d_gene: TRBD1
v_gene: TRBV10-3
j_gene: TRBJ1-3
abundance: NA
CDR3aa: CAIRGTGRYSGNTIYF
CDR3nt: TGTGCCATCAGGGGGACAGGGAGGTACTCTGGAAACACCATATATTTT

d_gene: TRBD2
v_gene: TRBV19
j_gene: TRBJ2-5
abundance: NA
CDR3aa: CASSGGTSGAGETQYF
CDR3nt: TGTGCCAGTAGTGGGGGGACTAGCGGGGCCGGAGAGACCCAGTACTTC

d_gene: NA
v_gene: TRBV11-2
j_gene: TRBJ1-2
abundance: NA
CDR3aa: CASSFTGSNYGYTF
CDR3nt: TGTGCCAGCAGCTTTACGGGGTCAAACTATGGCTACACCTTC

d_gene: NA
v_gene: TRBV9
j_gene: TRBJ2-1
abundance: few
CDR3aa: CASSPTTPNEQFF
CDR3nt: TGTGCCAGCAGCCCAACCACCCCCAATGAGCAGTTCTTC

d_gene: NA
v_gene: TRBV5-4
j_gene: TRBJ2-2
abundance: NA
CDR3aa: CASSLGGVLPTGELFF
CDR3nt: TGTGCCAGCAGCTTGGGAGGAGTCTTACCCACCGGGGAGCTGTTTTTT

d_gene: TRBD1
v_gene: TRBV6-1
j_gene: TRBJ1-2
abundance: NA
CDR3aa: CASSDGQGVGGVNYGYTF
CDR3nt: TGTGCCAGCAGTGACGGACAGGGGGTTGGGGGTGTGAACTATGGCTACACCTTC

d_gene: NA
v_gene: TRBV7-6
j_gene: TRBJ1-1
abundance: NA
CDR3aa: CASSLALQGNTEAFF
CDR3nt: TGTGCCAGCAGCTTAGCATTGCAGGGGAACACTGAAGCTTTCTTT

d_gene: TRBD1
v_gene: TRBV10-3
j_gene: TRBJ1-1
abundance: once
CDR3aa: CAIADRVRNTEAFF
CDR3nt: TGTGCCATCGCTGACAGGGTAAGAAACACTGAAGCTTTCTTT

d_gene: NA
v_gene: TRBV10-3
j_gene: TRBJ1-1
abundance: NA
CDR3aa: CAISEARANTEAFF
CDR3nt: TGTGCCATCAGTGAGGCACGGGCGAACACTGAAGCTTTCTTT

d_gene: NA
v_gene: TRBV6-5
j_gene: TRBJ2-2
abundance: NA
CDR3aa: CASSWGLPNTGELFF
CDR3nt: TGTGCCAGCAGTTGGGGACTTCCGAACACCGGGGAGCTGTTTTTT

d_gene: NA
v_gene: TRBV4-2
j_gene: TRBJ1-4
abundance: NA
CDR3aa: CASSRGVASEKLFF
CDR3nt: TGTGCCAGCAGCCGTGGAGTAGCGAGTGAAAAACTGTTTTTT

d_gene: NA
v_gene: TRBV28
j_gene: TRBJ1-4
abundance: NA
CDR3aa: CASSFQGRGSEKLFF
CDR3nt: TGTGCCAGCAGTTTTCAGGGAAGAGGAAGTGAAAAACTGTTTTTT

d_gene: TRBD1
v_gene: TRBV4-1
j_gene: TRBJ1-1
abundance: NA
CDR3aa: CASSQESNEGANTEAFF
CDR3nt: TGCGCCAGCAGCCAAGAGTCGAATGAGGGGGCGAACACTGAAGCTTTCTTT

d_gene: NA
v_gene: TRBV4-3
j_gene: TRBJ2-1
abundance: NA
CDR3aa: CASSQGAQTRAYNEQFF
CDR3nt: TGCGCCAGCAGCCAAGGTGCGCAAACGAGGGCCTACAATGAGCAGTTCTTC